The source of this TCR beta chain is a study of human T cells and chemical hapten exposure. As to time point: pre-sensitization, week 0. The treatment denotes: therapeutic diphenylcyclopropenone sensitization with weekly scalp DPC. Germline loops: CDR1 KGHDR, CDR2 SFDVKD. The CDR3 runs to 15 residues. The trim removed 2 bases at V and 4 bases at J, leaving 4 bases unmatched. TCRdb re-called the RACE reads with MiXCR, one entry per CDR3 protein. This table holds 300,000 to 450,000 distinct CDR3 sequences, roughly 5% found once. Only a few counts were recorded for this clonotype. The specimen comprised whole blood, sampled in connection with sensitization to the hapten diphenylcyclopropenone (DPC). The origin of this receptor is a woman aged 50 to 60 with alopecia areata. Some clones in this sample may be carry-over from other donors' samples. J is TRBJ1-5 and V is TRBV24-1; TRBD1 aligns across 7 bases. The CDR3 loop reads CATSDSGQPNQPQHF. For the CDR3, the DNA is TGTGCCACCAGTGATTCGGGACAGCCTAATCAGCCCCAGCATTTT.